One TCR beta chain is described in this entry. The antigen this receptor binds is unknown. The record has no base qualities; no much larger clone is one base away. Other DNA sequences in the sample encode the same CDR3. Using the deep immunoSEQ assay, multiplex PCR amplified TCR CDR3 regions from genomic DNA. Extracted genomic DNA from each cell subset was spread evenly across all wells of several immunoSEQ 96-well plates, with each plate serving as a replicate. Each replicate PCR for sorted subsets received approximately 200 ng genomic DNA, equal to 28,000 or so T cell genomes. Purified libraries were quantified with a Qubit 3.0 fluorometer, sized on a Bioanalyzer 2100, and re-quantified with the KAPA Library Quantification kit. Each immunoSEQ 96-well plate was sequenced on its own single-read 150-cycle Illumina NextSeq 550 flow cell. As for the authors' bioinformatics: Because the immunoSEQ output held only junctional sequences and lacked quality scores, the filtering could not match the filtering applied to full-length reads. To assign V/J genes and CDR3, sequences were annotated using PyIR, a Python wrapper for IgBLAST v1.9, with IMGT germline references. Reads were removed for weak V/J assignments (E-value above 1e-6), missing CDR3, stop codons, out-of-frame junctions, or ambiguous translated residues. V3J clonotypes were defined by identical inferred V gene, J gene, and CDR3 amino acid sequence. To compute the percentage overlap between repertoires, the number of shared unique clonotypes was divided by the size of the smaller repertoire. RTK rarefaction, the Chao1 estimator, and Recon v2.1 estimates of unobserved clonotypes were used to assess repertoire richness. Generation probabilities for all TCRbeta clonotypes obtained by the gDNA method from a handful of donors were computed using OLGA. TCRdb limited this immuneACCESS table to in-frame rearrangements with V and J called. A share of clones is missing; checked studies link under half to unresolved V genes, and the rest is unexplained. D and trimming come from the DNA, and the V and J calls and clone size come from that table. This sample holds nearly 600,000 clones; nearly 97% were observed only once. Over 0.09% of the sample comes from the top ten.

This record belongs to a study of shared clonotypes between healthy human individuals (dated by TCRdb to 2019 to 2021). In terms of the full investigation: Three men and two women, aged 18 to 49 years, made up the cohort. For each donor, CD4 naive and CD4 memory were each run on three plates, CD8 naive on two plates, and CD8 memory on one plate. Blood TCR repertoires of roughly five healthy adults were deeply sequenced to estimate repertoire size and the extent of clonotype sharing between individuals. Libraries were prepared and TCR repertoires were sequenced by different laboratories using diverse techniques, in order to increase sequencing depth and limit assay-specific biases. Each donor's leukapheresis produced roughly between about 0.8 and 8.9 billion PBMCs. Broader findings and caveats from the paper: Incomplete sequencing was indicated by rarefaction of sorted-subset datasets, despite the large sequencing depth. Pairwise subsampling led to the expectation that sequencing depth would affect the degree of clonotype sharing among donors. Because the study included only a small number of donors, the genetic and exposure-history diversity represented was limited. Higher generation probabilities were observed for clonotypes shared by all four sorted-subset donors than for non-shared clonotypes. Naive subsets generally had larger estimated clonotype richness than memory subsets did. Only blood was sampled, and tissue TCR repertoires likely differ from those in blood. When a handful of donors were compared, the shared fraction of clonotypes was about 5% for naive CD4, 3% to 4% for naive CD8, 2.3% for memory CD4, and 0.3% to 0.5% for memory CD8.

CD8 naive samples consisted of CD45RO-negative cells that were positively selected for CCR7, yielding a CD45RA+CCR7+ population without TemRA cells. The donors were healthy, HIV-negative adults with no recently reported acute infections or vaccinations. Only Caucasian adults living in Nashville, Tennessee, USA were represented among the donors. Blood was collected by leukapheresis, and PBMCs were isolated by Ficoll-Histopaque density gradient centrifugation and then cryopreserved in liquid nitrogen vapor phase. Analytical flow cytometry was used to check the purity and quantity of each magnetically sorted T cell population. Each sorted fraction had its genomic DNA isolated and then quantified by UV absorbance on a Nanodrop 2000c. There are 13 amino acids in the CDR3, from cysteine to phenylalanine inclusive. The CDR3 DNA has 39 bases and is translated from base 1. Relative to germline, V is 3 bases shorter and J is 2 bases shorter, with 8 bases between their ends. CDR1 is given as MGHRA and CDR2 as YSYEKL, both from the germline V gene.

The receptor was derived from a woman aged 25-40 years in good health. Sequenced input: naive CD8+ T cells sorted from blood. The cell subset or site label corresponds to: CD45RA+CCR7+. The chain joins TRBV4-1 to TRBJ2-7, and possibly TRBD2, on 6 matching bases. The DNA sequence reads TGCGCCAGCAGCCAGGGAGGACCCTACGAGCAGTACTTC. Translated, this gives CASSQGGPYEQYF.